This TCR beta chain was sequenced in a study of T-cell reconstitution after alpha-beta-depleted transplantation in children. Whole-study findings and limits: At day 60, the high TCRbeta diversity found in some patients originated from recipient T cells and thymic progenitors that had survived. By about two months after transplant, alpha-beta T cells reportedly arose from several hundred graft clones that had expanded. T-cell numbers and diversity one year post-transplant derived largely from freshly generated T cells.

The germline V gene encodes CDR1 SQVTM and CDR2 ANQGSEA. The ends were cut back, 7 bases at V and 4 bases at J, with 17 bases in the middle. The CDR3 extends over 14 amino acids. As to this clonotype: Its antigen is unidentified.

Using unique molecular identifiers, the investigators prepared the TCRbeta library. TCRdb independently ran MiXCR on the PCR reads; one entry per CDR3 protein. There are 500,000 to 650,000 distinct CDR3 sequences in the sample; over 10% occur only once, and 2.2% lies in the top ten. This clonotype originated in a male patient younger than 18 who had a stem cell transplant for acute myeloid leukemia, so the T cells may come from the graft donor. The material sequenced was PBMCs, mostly from graft donor cells, taken 360 days after TCRalphabeta/CD19-depleted stem cell transplant. The chain has TRBV29-1 and TRBJ2-1, with D possibly being TRBD1 (6 bases). The DNA for the CDR3 is TGCAGCGCAGCCGGGACACCTAATTACAATGAGCAGTTCTTC. Its translation: CSAAGTPNYNEQFF.